Each of the 15 T cell receptor beta chains below was sequenced from the same sample in a study of shared clonotypes between healthy human individuals (TCRdb year 2020). The library was prepared using the immunoSEQ multiplex PCR assay. What TCRdb holds here is the immuneACCESS table cut down to in-frame rearrangements. Part of the clones is not present; checked against another copy, under half of the missing clones reflect an unresolved V gene, and the others are unexplained. In this sample the table shows 2.3 million or so clones, approximately 95% of which occur a single time. The top ten hold about 0.41% of the sample. The sequenced material came from naive CD4+ T cells from PBMCs. Read against the paper, the sample's cell subset or site label means: CD45RA+ positively selected. The receptors were sampled from a man aged 18 to 30 in good health. Some clones in this sample may be carry-over from other donors' samples.

The J gene is TRBJ2-7, the V gene TRBV6-5, with D possibly TRBD1 on 5 matching bases. CDR3 length: 15 amino acids. V was shortened by 3 bases and J by 2 bases, with 14 bases between the two germline ends. CDR1 and CDR2 (germline): MNHEY, SVGAGI. In DNA, the CDR3 is TGTGCCAGCAGTTATGGTCGACAGAACCCCTACGAGCAGTACTTC. The encoded protein is CASSYGRQNPYEQYF.

The rearrangement links TRBV14 to TRBJ2-3, with 7 bases identical to TRBD1. The V and J ends lost 8 bases and 3 bases, in that order; junction bases with no gene match: 8. The germline CDR1 and CDR2 sequences are SGHDN and FVKESK. The CDR3 sequence is 14 residues long. The DNA for the CDR3 is TGTGCCAGCTCAGACAGGGTGAGGACAGATACGCAGTATTTT. This codes for CASSDRVRTDTQYF.

A note on this clone: Other nucleotide sequences in the sample specify the same CDR3. This chain links TRBV9 with TRBJ1-2; weak D call: TRBD1 (5 bases). The CDR3 runs to 12 residues. Trimming pared 3 bases from V and 5 bases from J, leaving 8 bases between. From germline, CDR1 is SGDLS and CDR2 YYNGEE. The chain's CDR3 is CASSAEGYGYTF. The CDR3 DNA reads as TGTGCCAGCAGCGCGGAGGGGTATGGCTACACCTTC. Complete variable domain (other parts from reference TRBV9 and TRBJ1-2): DSGVTQTPKHLITATGQRVTLRCSPRSGDLSVYWYQQSLDQGLQFLIQYYNGEERAKGNILERFSAQQFPDLHSELNLSSLELGDSALYFCASSAEGYGYTFGSGTRLTVV.

Comment on this clone: Distinct nucleotide sequences in the sample also encode this CDR3. The chain combines TRBV5-1 with TRBJ1-5; TRBD1 matches 7 bases. The V segment lost 4 bases and the J segment 3 bases; nucleotides outside the gene matches: 4. The CDR3 spans 14 residues. Germline values: CDR1 SGHRS, CDR2 YFSETQ. The CDR3, as DNA: TGCGCCAGCAGCCTTACAGGGGACAATCAGCCCCAGCATTTT. Encoded protein: CASSLTGDNQPQHF.

Remarks on this clone: At the DNA level, this CDR3 is encoded by other sequences in the same sample as well. The V gene is TRBV5-4, the J gene TRBJ2-5, with 9 bases aligning to TRBD2. From germline, CDR1 is SGHNT and CDR2 YYREEE (reference sequence). V shed 3 bases and J 5 bases; nucleotides not matched to a gene: 8. The CDR3 consists of 15 residues. CDR3 DNA: TGTGCCAGCAGCTCGGGAACTAGCGGGTGGGAGACCCAGTACTTC. Encoded protein: CASSSGTSGWETQYF.

The chain is built from TRBV6-1 and TRBJ1-2; D remains ambiguous. The CDR3 runs 13 residues. Trimming left V 5 bases short and J 5 bases short, with 12 bases between. Germline V gives CDR1 MNHNS, CDR2 SASEGT. CDR3 sequence reads: CASSPRGVYGYTF. The CDR3, as DNA: TGTGCCAGCAGTCCCCGTGGCGTTTATGGCTACACCTTC.

Only one count was recorded for this clone. The chain joins TRBV19 to TRBJ2-5, with a possible D match to TRBD1 (6 bases). The CDR3 has 15 residues. Germline V CDR1 and CDR2: LNHDA, SQIVND (reference sequence). Trimming removed 2 bases at V and 0 bases at J, with 10 bases between. CDR3 protein: CASSITQGHQETQYF. For the CDR3, the DNA is TGTGCCAGTAGTATAACTCAGGGGCACCAAGAGACCCAGTACTTC.

The chain carries TRBV5-1 and TRBJ2-5; D might be TRBD1 or TRBD2, each matching 5 bases. The CDR3 is made up of 13 amino acids. V was shortened by 4 bases and J by 5 bases, with 12 bases between the two germline ends. Germline CDR1 reads SGHRS; CDR2 reads YFSETQ. CDR3 loop: CASSGTPEETQYF. The CDR3 DNA is TGCGCCAGCAGCGGGACCCCCGAGGAGACCCAGTACTTC.

This chain connects TRBV19 to TRBJ1-2, with D tentatively TRBD1 (5 bases). The V end lost 1 base, the J end lost 0 bases, and 9 bases lay between the germline ends. The CDR3 covers 15 residues. Germline CDR1 is LNHDA and CDR2 is SQIVND (reference sequence). The CDR3 nucleotides read TGTGCCAGTAGTATAGGGGGCAGACCTAACTATGGCTACACCTTC. Translation: CASSIGGRPNYGYTF.

The rearrangement links TRBV19 to TRBJ1-4, with D tentatively TRBD1 (5 bases). Trimming left V 4 bases short and J 3 bases short, with 9 bases between. From germline, CDR1 is LNHDA and CDR2 SQIVND (reference sequence). The CDR3 is made up of 14 amino acids. CDR3 nucleotides: TGTGCCAGTAGTAGGGGACGGCCTAATGAAAAACTGTTTTTT. Its translation is CASSRGRPNEKLFF.

The table lists this clone with a count of one. This rearrangement joins TRBV29-1 to TRBJ2-3, with D hard to call. The CDR3 spans 10 residues. Germline-derived CDR1 and CDR2 are SQVTM and ANQGSEA. Trimming shortened V by 7 bases and J by 5 bases, and 7 bases separated the two germline ends. The CDR3 DNA reads TGCAGCGCTAGAGAAGATACGCAGTATTTT. It yields the protein CSAREDTQYF.

The V and J genes are TRBV5-1 and TRBJ2-7; 7 nucleotides match TRBD1. Unmatched junction bases numbered 6, after V lost 4 bases and J lost 2 bases. Germline loops: CDR1 SGHRS, CDR2 YFSETQ. The CDR3 extends over 14 amino acids. CDR3 sequence reads: CASSPPGQTYEQYF. CDR3 coding DNA: TGCGCCAGCAGCCCGCCGGGACAGACCTACGAGCAGTACTTC.

For this clone: This specimen includes other DNA sequences encoding the same CDR3. The rearrangement joins TRBV7-2 to TRBJ2-5, with D perhaps given as TRBD1 or TRBD2 (5 bases each). Germline V gene sequence: CDR1 SGHTA, CDR2 FQGNSA. This CDR3 has 14 residues. V shed 5 bases and J shed 2 bases, with 12 bases lying between them. In DNA form, the CDR3 reads TGTGCCAGCAGCCCCTCCGGGGCTCAAGAGACCCAGTACTTC. It translates to CASSPSGAQETQYF.

V gene TRBV18 combines with J gene TRBJ2-5; D is unclear. The V gene lost 3 bases and the J gene lost 1 base, with 12 bases spanning the gap. Germline assignment: CDR1 KGHSH and CDR2 LQKENI. This CDR3 spans 15 amino acids. The CDR3 spells CASSPLWASQETQYF. The CDR3 DNA reads as TGTGCCAGCTCACCCCTGTGGGCCTCCCAAGAGACCCAGTACTTC.

CDR3 in DNA: TGTGCCAGCACCGGGGACATTGGGTACAATGAGCAGTTCTTC. Its translation is CASTGDIGYNEQFF. The rearrangement links TRBV2 to TRBJ2-1; TRBD1 might be the D (6 bases). Germline CDR1 reads SNHLY; CDR2 reads FYNNEI. The length of the CDR3 is 14 residues. The V end lost 7 bases, the J end lost 4 bases, and 14 bases lay between the germline ends.